The clone carrying this TCR beta chain was seen a few times. What it recognizes is unknown. Germline CDR1 is SGHTA and CDR2 is FQGNSA. The germline V and J ends were trimmed by 5 bases and 0 bases, with 14 bases remaining between them. This CDR3 region has 17 residues. These data originate in a study of cytomegalovirus exposure and HLA in healthy donors. Study in general: Earlier, 150 million to 200 million T cells were analyzed, and some 120 million unique TCR beta sequences were found among them. Study findings and constraints: In a later analysis, productive TCRs from donors in an Asian-associated ancestry cluster reportedly carried fewer N-insertions than the cohort mean. In a later analysis, TCR beta V- and J-gene trimming showed a link to a missense DCLRE1C variant.

Donors in the study were healthy people who gave bone marrow. In the PCR, 60 Vbeta and 13 Jbeta primers were used. Clones were sequenced by immunoSEQ multiplex PCR, and TCRdb holds only the in-frame ones, with some missing. There are 150,000 to 200,000 clones in the sample; approximately 65% occur only once, and roughly 2.9% lies in the top ten. The clonotype was recovered from a man in his forties in good health and CMV-seronegative. The chain links TRBV7-2 to TRBJ2-6; no clear D gene. Input material: PBMCs. The CDR3 here is CASSPTRGSSGANVLTF. In DNA, the CDR3 is TGTGCCAGCAGCCCCACTCGCGGTTCCTCTGGGGCCAACGTCCTGACTTTC. The whole variable domain, remainder taken from reference TRBV7-2 and TRBJ2-6, is GAGVSQSPSNKVTEKGKDVELRCDPISGHTALYWYRQSLGQGLEFLIYFQGNSAPDKSGLPSDRFSAERTGGSVSTLTIQRTQQEDSAVYLCASSPTRGSSGANVLTFGAGSRLTVL.